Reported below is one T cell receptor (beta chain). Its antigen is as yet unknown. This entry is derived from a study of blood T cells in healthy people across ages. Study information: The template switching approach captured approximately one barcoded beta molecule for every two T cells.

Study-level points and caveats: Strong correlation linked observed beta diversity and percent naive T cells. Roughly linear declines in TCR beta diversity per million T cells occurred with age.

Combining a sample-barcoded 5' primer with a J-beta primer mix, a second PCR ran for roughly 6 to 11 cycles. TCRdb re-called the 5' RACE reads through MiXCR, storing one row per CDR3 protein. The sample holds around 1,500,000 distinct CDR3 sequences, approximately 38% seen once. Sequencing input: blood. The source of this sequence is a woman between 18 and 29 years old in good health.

Written as DNA, the CDR3 is TGCAGCTGCGGGGCGAGCAATCAGCCCCAGCATTTT. Translated, it gives CSCGASNQPQHF. This chain uses TRBV29-1 with TRBJ1-5; maybe TRBD1 (5 bases). The CDR3 totals 12 residues. Germline CDR1 is SQVTM and CDR2 is ANQGSEA. Deletions cut 8 bases from V and 1 base from J, with 9 bases between.